This T cell receptor (beta chain) was sequenced in a study of blood T cell repertoires in COVID-19. Study-wide context: The samples span acute and convalescent COVID-19 from the United States, Italy and Spain. T cells, B-cell-depleted T cells, or PBMCs supplied cDNA or gDNA.

The CDR3 totals 16 residues. Germline CDR1 and CDR2: LGHDT and YNNKEL (reference sequence). V was shortened by 4 bases and J by 0 bases, with 15 bases between the two germline ends. In the original analysis: Amplification from reference gene primers served as the basis for estimated nucleated cell counts. The method was immunoSEQ multiplex PCR; TCRdb's version includes in-frame clones alone and lacks a portion of them. D and trimming were read from the DNA, whereas the V and J calls and clone size are those reported in that table. The profile shows about 180,000 clones, approximately 83% of them singletons.

Sequenced material: peripheral blood. The receptor's source is a human donor with active or convalescent COVID-19. The donor label of this sample is uncertain. The chain couples TRBV3-1 (or the pseudogene TRBV3-2) to TRBJ1-1, with TRBD1 as a possible D gene (6 bases). CDR3 amino acids: CASSRTRGTMNTEAFF. The DNA of the CDR3 is TGTGCCAGCAGCCGCACAAGGGGGACGATGAACACTGAAGCTTTCTTT.